The T cell receptor (beta chain) under discussion was sequenced for a study of blood T cell repertoires in COVID-19. Produced via immunoSEQ multiplex PCR; TCRdb's table is partial and in-frame only. This sample has 200,000 to 250,000 clones, with approximately 83% found just once. The CDR3 consists of 13 residues. The V end was cut by 4 bases, the J end by 12 bases, with 16 bases between. The V gene's germline CDR1 is SGHDN and CDR2 FVKESK. Sequences were obtained from peripheral blood. The clonotype originates from a woman between 45 and 60 years old with acute or convalescent COVID-19. The rearrangement uses TRBV14 and TRBJ2-1; D perhaps matches TRBD1 (6 bases). As DNA, the CDR3 is TGTGCCAGCAGCCCAAGCGGACAGAGGGGGCAGTTCTTC. Translating gives CASSPSGQRGQFF.